This is a list of T cell receptor beta chains from one sample in a study of cytomegalovirus exposure and HLA in healthy donors. Profiling relied on immunoSEQ multiplex PCR, and the TCRdb table lists in-frame clones only, not all of them. The sample records 150,000 to 200,000 clones, 77% being singletons. Sequencing input: PBMCs. The source is a woman in her 30s in good health and CMV-seronegative. Both conserved end residues are part of each CDR3. D genes are given only for firm matches. Clone size is shown for a subset of rows, as once, few, many or a class of expanded clone.

j_call	clone_size	v_call	d_call	cdr3_aa	cdr3_nt
TRBJ1-1	-	TRBV5-1	TRBD1	CASSPGQGNTEAFF	TGCGCCAGCAGCCCTGGACAGGGGAACACTGAAGCTTTCTTT
TRBJ1-4	-	TRBV6-6	-	CASSQDSATNEKLFF	TGTGCCAGCAGCCAAGACAGTGCAACTAATGAAAAACTGTTTTTT
TRBJ2-2	-	TRBV2	TRBD1	CASSTQGARSTGELFF	TGTGCCAGCAGTACACAGGGGGCGCGAAGCACCGGGGAGCTGTTTTTT
TRBJ1-2	-	TRBV7-3	-	CASSLTRTGSVGGYTF	TGTGCCAGCAGCTTAACACGGACGGGGAGTGTTGGTGGCTACACCTTC
TRBJ1-5	-	TRBV7-8	TRBD1	CASSLDRGRSNQPQHF	TGTGCCAGCAGCTTAGACAGGGGGCGAAGCAATCAGCCCCAGCATTTT
TRBJ1-2	-	TRBV30	-	CAWRGYREGSNYGYTF	TGTGCCTGGAGAGGGTACAGGGAAGGCTCTAACTATGGCTACACCTTC
TRBJ2-7	-	TRBV13	TRBD2	CASSSLGGEGYHEQYF	TGTGCCAGCAGCTCCCTTGGCGGGGAGGGGTACCACGAGCAGTACTTC
TRBJ1-6	-	TRBV5-8	TRBD1	CASSGVRGGRSSYNSPLHF	TGTGCCAGCAGCGGCGTCCGAGGGGGCCGAAGCTCCTATAATTCACCCCTCCACTTT
TRBJ2-3	-	TRBV9	TRBD2	CASSVEPSGSTDTQYF	TGTGCCAGCAGCGTAGAGCCTAGCGGGAGCACAGATACGCAGTATTTT
TRBJ1-1	-	TRBV10-3	-	CAISGGAGAATEAFF	TGTGCCATCAGTGGAGGGGCGGGGGCGGCCACTGAAGCTTTCTTT
TRBJ2-3	-	TRBV25-1	-	CASSEIDERNTDTQYF	TGTGCCAGCAGTGAAATTGACGAGCGGAACACAGATACGCAGTATTTT
TRBJ1-5	once	TRBV29-1	TRBD1	CSAVTGGHSNQPQHF	TGCAGCGCTGTGACAGGGGGCCATAGCAATCAGCCCCAGCATTTT
TRBJ1-5	-	TRBV7-2	-	CASSLVNSFNQPQHF	TGTGCCAGCAGCTTAGTGAACAGCTTCAATCAGCCCCAGCATTTT
TRBJ1-4	-	TRBV9	-	CASSVSPGGSKLFF	TGTGCCAGCAGCGTATCGCCAGGCGGGTCGAAACTGTTTTTT
TRBJ1-2	-	TRBV9	TRBD1	CASSGQGAVGYTF	TGTGCCAGCAGCGGCCAGGGGGCTGTCGGCTACACCTTC
TRBJ2-7	-	TRBV28	TRBD2	CAIETSGYEQYF	TGTGCCATCGAGACTAGCGGGTACGAGCAGTACTTC
TRBJ2-2	-	TRBV7-6	-	CASSIVKGGTGELFF	TGTGCCAGCAGCATAGTGAAAGGAGGCACCGGGGAGCTGTTTTTT
TRBJ1-2	-	TRBV29-1	-	CSVENTPGSGYTF	TGCAGCGTTGAAAATACTCCGGGGTCTGGCTACACCTTC
TRBJ2-7	-	TRBV2	TRBD2	CAGKPGTSGPSSYEQYF	TGTGCCGGAAAGCCCGGGACTAGCGGTCCCAGCTCCTACGAGCAGTACTTC
TRBJ2-7	-	TRBV5-1	-	CASSGAAGRKDYEQYF	TGCGCCAGCAGCGGAGCTGCAGGGCGAAAGGACTACGAGCAGTACTTC
TRBJ2-3	-	TRBV27	TRBD1	CASSPRQGISDTQYF	TGTGCCAGCAGTCCTAGACAGGGTATCTCAGATACGCAGTATTTT
TRBJ2-7	-	TRBV30	TRBD1	CAWRRDRDYEQYF	TGTGCCTGGAGGCGGGACAGGGATTACGAGCAGTACTTC
TRBJ1-5	-	TRBV2	TRBD1	CASSLPRTGGNQPQHF	TGTGCCAGCAGTCTACCTCGGACAGGAGGCAATCAGCCCCAGCATTTT
TRBJ1-2	-	TRBV2	TRBD1	CASRPTGGADGYTF	TGTGCCAGCAGACCGACAGGGGGCGCGGATGGCTACACCTTC
TRBJ2-3	few	TRBV4-3	TRBD2	CASSQDSGSRDTDTQYF	TGCGCCAGCAGCCAAGATAGCGGGAGCCGAGACACAGATACGCAGTATTTT
TRBJ1-1	few	TRBV27	TRBD1	CASIATGGRYTEAFF	TGTGCCAGCATTGCAACAGGGGGCCGGTACACTGAAGCTTTCTTT
TRBJ2-2	-	TRBV1	-	CTSSPPGQAFGTGELFF	TGCACCAGCAGCCCACCGGGACAGGCATTCGGCACCGGGGAGCTGTTTTTT
TRBJ2-5	-	TRBV28	-	CASSPQGSVQTQYF	TGTGCCAGCAGTCCACAGGGTTCCGTACAGACCCAGTACTTC
TRBJ2-7	-	TRBV6-5	TRBD1	CASSRTGMSDEQYF	TGTGCCAGCAGTCGGACAGGGATGTCCGACGAGCAGTACTTC
TRBJ2-3	-	TRBV27	-	CASSFRTVTDTQYF	TGTGCCAGCAGTTTCCGGACAGTCACAGATACGCAGTATTTT
TRBJ2-7	-	TRBV7-3	TRBD1	CASSSQTGVEQYF	TGTGCCAGCAGCAGTCAAACAGGGGTCGAGCAGTACTTC
TRBJ2-7	-	TRBV19	TRBD1	CASSPGQGVSYEQYF	TGTGCCAGCTCACCGGGACAGGGGGTATCCTACGAGCAGTACTTC
TRBJ2-1	-	TRBV18	TRBD2	CASAPGLAGGMDEQFF	TGTGCCAGCGCCCCCGGACTAGCGGGGGGGATGGATGAGCAGTTCTTC
TRBJ2-2	few	TRBV18	TRBD1	CASSPIDRGGNTGELFF	TGTGCCAGCTCTCCAATCGACAGGGGAGGGAACACCGGGGAGCTGTTTTTT
TRBJ2-1	-	TRBV28	TRBD2	CASISFREGREGDNEQFF	TGTGCCAGCATCTCGTTCCGGGAGGGCAGGGAGGGGGACAATGAGCAGTTCTTC
TRBJ1-2	few	TRBV6-5	TRBD1	CASSQQGLGYGYPF	TGTGCCAGCAGCCAACAGGGGTTGGGCTATGGCTACCCCTTC
TRBJ2-3	-	TRBV2	TRBD2	CASRRWGGQMDTQYF	TGTGCCAGCAGAAGGTGGGGGGGTCAGATGGATACGCAGTATTTT
TRBJ2-6	-	TRBV7-6	-	CASSPWTSRTSGANVLTF	TGTGCCAGCAGCCCGTGGACATCGCGGACCTCTGGGGCCAACGTCCTGACTTTC
TRBJ1-6	-	TRBV5-1	-	CASSLAPERQNPTWNSPLHF	TGCGCCAGCAGCTTGGCCCCTGAGAGACAGAACCCTACTTGGAATTCACCCCTCCACTTT
TRBJ1-5	once	TRBV7-2	-	CASSLGREQPQHF	TGTGCCAGCAGCTTAGGCAGGGAACAGCCCCAGCATTTT
TRBJ2-3	-	TRBV9	-	CASSGGALDTQYF	TGTGCCAGCAGCGGCGGAGCCCTGGATACGCAGTATTTT
TRBJ2-5	-	TRBV4-1	TRBD1	CASSKSGTGQETQYF	TGCGCCAGCAGCAAATCCGGGACAGGCCAAGAGACCCAGTACTTC
TRBJ1-4	-	TRBV7-9	-	CSGSLAGGTTNEKLFF	TGTTCCGGCAGCTTAGCGGGGGGGACAACTAATGAAAAACTGTTTTTT
TRBJ1-2	few	TRBV27	-	CASSPAAGYRGYTF	TGTGCCAGCAGTCCAGCCGCCGGGTATCGCGGCTACACCTTC
TRBJ2-1	-	TRBV6-1	TRBD2	CASSHSGRRYNEQFF	TGTGCCAGCAGCCATAGCGGGAGAAGGTACAATGAGCAGTTCTTC
TRBJ1-3	-	TRBV5-1	TRBD1	CASSLGSLDRAHTIYF	TGCGCCAGCAGCTTGGGCTCCCTGGACAGGGCACACACCATATATTTT
TRBJ1-1	-	TRBV29-1	-	CSSHPAYQENTEAFF	TGCAGCTCACACCCGGCTTATCAGGAGAACACTGAAGCTTTCTTT
TRBJ2-5	-	TRBV5-1	-	CASSPGAWETQYF	TGCGCCAGCAGCCCAGGGGCTTGGGAGACCCAGTACTTC
TRBJ1-1	-	TRBV9	-	CASSVQQTNTEAFF	TGTGCCAGCAGCGTACAACAGACGAACACTGAAGCTTTCTTT
TRBJ2-6	few	TRBV28	-	CASSPLLAFSANVLTF	TGTGCCAGCAGTCCCCTTCTAGCCTTCTCAGCCAACGTCCTGACTTTC
TRBJ1-1	-	TRBV29-1	-	CSVSGSSNMAFF	TGCAGCGTTTCGGGAAGTAGTAATATGGCTTTCTTT
TRBJ1-1	-	TRBV27	-	CASSLVVGGNTEAFF	TGTGCCAGCAGTTTAGTGGTAGGGGGGAACACTGAAGCTTTCTTT
TRBJ1-3	once	TRBV28	-	CASRLPGLKTSGNTIYF	TGTGCCAGCAGACTCCCGGGACTTAAAACCTCTGGAAACACCATATATTTT
TRBJ1-2	-	TRBV27	TRBD1	CASSLRTGGVYGYTF	TGTGCCAGCAGTCTCCGGACAGGGGGGGTCTATGGCTACACCTTC
TRBJ1-2	-	TRBV7-9	-	CASSLSLGPNYGYTF	TGTGCCAGCAGCTTATCGCTCGGTCCTAACTATGGCTACACCTTC
TRBJ1-2	-	TRBV7-8	-	CASSLGARANYGYTF	TGTGCCAGCAGCTTAGGGGCCAGGGCCAACTATGGCTACACCTTC
TRBJ2-1	-	TRBV27	TRBD2	CASSLGLAGVDEQFF	TGTGCCAGCAGTTTGGGGCTAGCGGGAGTCGATGAGCAGTTCTTC